The source of this T cell receptor beta chain is a study of OX40 agonist ivuxolimab in advanced cancers. Germline values: CDR1 MNHEY, CDR2 SVGAGI. Trimming stripped 2 bases from V and 9 bases from J, with 14 bases between. This CDR3 contains 14 residues. Sequencing was performed with immunoSEQ multiplex PCR; in TCRdb, only in-frame clones are kept and a portion is missing. The sample consists of some 17,000 clones, more than 75% of them appearing once. The chain recombines TRBV6-5 with TRBJ2-1; maybe TRBD1 (5 bases). This specimen was CD4+ or CD8+ T cells sorted from blood, taken in a trial of the OX40 agonist ivuxolimab. The source is an adult with an advanced solid tumor such as melanoma, head and neck, liver or kidney cancer. The CDR3 nucleotides are TGTGCCAGCAGTTACACCGACAGTAGTGCTGAGCAGTTCTTC. Protein sequence: CASSYTDSSAEQFF.